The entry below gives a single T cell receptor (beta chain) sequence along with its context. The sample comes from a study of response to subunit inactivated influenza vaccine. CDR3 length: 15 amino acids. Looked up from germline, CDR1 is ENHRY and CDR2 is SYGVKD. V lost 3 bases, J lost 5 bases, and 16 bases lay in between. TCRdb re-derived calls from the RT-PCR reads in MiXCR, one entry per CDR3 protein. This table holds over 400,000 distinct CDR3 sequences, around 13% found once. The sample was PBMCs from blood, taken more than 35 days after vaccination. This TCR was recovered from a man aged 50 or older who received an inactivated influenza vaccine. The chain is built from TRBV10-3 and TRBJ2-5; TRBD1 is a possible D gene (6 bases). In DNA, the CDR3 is TGTGCCATCAGTGATATGGACAGTGTTGTGGAGACCCAGTACTTC. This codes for CAISDMDSVVETQYF.